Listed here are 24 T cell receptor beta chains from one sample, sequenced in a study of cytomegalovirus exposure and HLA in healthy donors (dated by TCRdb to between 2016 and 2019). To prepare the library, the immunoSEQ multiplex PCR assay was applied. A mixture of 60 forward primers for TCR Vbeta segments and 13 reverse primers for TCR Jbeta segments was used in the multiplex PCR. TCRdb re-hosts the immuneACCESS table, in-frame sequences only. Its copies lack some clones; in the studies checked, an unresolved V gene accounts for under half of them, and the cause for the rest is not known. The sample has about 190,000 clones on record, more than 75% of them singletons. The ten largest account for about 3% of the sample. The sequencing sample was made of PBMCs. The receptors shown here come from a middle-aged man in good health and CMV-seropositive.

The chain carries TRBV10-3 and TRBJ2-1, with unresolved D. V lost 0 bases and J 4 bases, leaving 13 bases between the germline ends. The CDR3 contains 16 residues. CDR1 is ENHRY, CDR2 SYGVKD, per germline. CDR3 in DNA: TGTGCCATCAGTGAGTCGAATAGAATCGCGTACAATGAGCAGTTCTTC. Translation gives CAISESNRIAYNEQFF.

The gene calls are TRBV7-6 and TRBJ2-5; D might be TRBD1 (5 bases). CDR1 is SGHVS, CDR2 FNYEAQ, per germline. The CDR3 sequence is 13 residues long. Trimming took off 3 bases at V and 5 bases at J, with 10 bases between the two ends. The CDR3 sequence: CASSLGLGETQYF. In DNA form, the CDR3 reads TGTGCCAGCAGCTTGGGGCTCGGGGAGACCCAGTACTTC.

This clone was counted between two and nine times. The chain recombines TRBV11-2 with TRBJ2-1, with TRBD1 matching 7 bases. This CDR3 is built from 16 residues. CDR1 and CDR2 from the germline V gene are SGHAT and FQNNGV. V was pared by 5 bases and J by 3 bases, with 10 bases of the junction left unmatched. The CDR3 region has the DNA TGTGCCAGCAGCGTTGACAGGGTCTCCGACTACAATGAGCAGTTCTTC. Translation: CASSVDRVSDYNEQFF.

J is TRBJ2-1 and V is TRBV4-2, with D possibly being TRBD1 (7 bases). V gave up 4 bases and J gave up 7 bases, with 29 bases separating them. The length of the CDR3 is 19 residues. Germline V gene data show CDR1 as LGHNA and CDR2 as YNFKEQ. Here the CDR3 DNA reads TGTGCCAGCAGCCGCAGAGCCCAGTCAGGAGGGGGCGCAGGTAATGAGCAGTTCTTC. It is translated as CASSRRAQSGGGAGNEQFF.

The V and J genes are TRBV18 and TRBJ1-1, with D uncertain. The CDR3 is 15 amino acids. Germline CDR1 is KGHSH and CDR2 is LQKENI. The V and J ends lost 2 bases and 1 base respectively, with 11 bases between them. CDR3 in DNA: TGTGCCAGCTCACCAACCATGGCAGGGAACACTGAAGCTTTCTTT. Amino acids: CASSPTMAGNTEAFF.

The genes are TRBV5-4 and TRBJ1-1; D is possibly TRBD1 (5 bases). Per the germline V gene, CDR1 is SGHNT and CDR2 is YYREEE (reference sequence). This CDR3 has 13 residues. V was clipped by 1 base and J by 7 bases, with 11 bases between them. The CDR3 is CASSLRDSGEAFF. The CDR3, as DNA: TGTGCCAGCAGCTTGAGGGACTCAGGTGAAGCTTTCTTT.

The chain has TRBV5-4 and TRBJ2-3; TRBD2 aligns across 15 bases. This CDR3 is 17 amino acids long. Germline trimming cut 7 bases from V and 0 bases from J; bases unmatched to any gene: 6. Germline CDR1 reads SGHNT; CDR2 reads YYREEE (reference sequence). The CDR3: CASEWTSGRGSTDTQYF. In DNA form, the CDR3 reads TGTGCCAGCGAATGGACTAGCGGGAGGGGCAGCACAGATACGCAGTATTTT.

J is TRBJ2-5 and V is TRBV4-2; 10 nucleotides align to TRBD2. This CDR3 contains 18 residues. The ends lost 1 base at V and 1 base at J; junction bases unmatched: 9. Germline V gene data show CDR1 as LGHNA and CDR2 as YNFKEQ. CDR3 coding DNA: TGTGCCAGCAGCCAAGGTCTCGGGACTAGCGCCATCCAAGAGACCCAGTACTTC. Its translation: CASSQGLGTSAIQETQYF.

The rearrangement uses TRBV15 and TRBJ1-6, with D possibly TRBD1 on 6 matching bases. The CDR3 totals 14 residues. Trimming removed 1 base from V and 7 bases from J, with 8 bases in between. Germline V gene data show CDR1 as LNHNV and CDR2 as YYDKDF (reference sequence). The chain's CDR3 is CATSRAGGNSPLHF. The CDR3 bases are TGTGCCACCAGCAGAGCGGGGGGCAATTCACCCCTCCACTTT.

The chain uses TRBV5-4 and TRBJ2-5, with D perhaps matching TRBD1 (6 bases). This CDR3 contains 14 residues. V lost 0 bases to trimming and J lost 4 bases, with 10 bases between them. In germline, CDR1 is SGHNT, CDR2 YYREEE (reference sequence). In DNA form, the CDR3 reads TGTGCCAGCAGCTTGGGAGCAGGGGTAGAGACCCAGTACTTC. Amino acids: CASSLGAGVETQYF.

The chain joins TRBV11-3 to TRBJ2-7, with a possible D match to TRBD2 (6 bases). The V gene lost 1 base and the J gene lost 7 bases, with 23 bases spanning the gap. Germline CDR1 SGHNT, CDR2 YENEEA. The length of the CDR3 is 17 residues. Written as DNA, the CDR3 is TGTGCCAGCAGCTTAGCCAAGATGGGACTTGGGAGACGGGAGCAGTACTTC. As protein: CASSLAKMGLGRREQYF.

CDR3 DNA: TGTGCCAGAACCTCCCCCACAGGGCGATCAGCGTCTAATGAAAAACTGTTTTTT. Translating it yields CARTSPTGRSASNEKLFF. The V and J genes are TRBV5-3 and TRBJ1-4; possible D gene TRBD1, 6 bases. TRBV5-3 is noted as an ORF with a role that remains uncertain. With 6 bases removed from V and 3 bases from J, the gap between germline ends came to 24 bases. CDR3 length: 18 residues.

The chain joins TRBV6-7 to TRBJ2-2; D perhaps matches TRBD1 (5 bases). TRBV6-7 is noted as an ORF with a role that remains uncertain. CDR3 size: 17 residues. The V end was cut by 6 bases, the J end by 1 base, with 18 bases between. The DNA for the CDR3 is TGTGCCAGCAGGCACACCCCCCCGACAGAGAACACCGGGGAGCTGTTTTTT. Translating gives CASRHTPPTENTGELFF.

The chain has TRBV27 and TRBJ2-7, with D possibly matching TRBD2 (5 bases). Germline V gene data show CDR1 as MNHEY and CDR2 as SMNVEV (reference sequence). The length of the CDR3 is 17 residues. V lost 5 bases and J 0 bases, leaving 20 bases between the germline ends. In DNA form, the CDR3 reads TGTGCCAGCAGTCGCTCCGTTAGCGTGGGGATCTCCTACGAGCAGTACTTC. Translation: CASSRSVSVGISYEQYF.

The CDR3 bases are TGTGCCAGTAGTCTCACCGGGACAGTCAATCAGCCCCAGCATTTT. Amino acid sequence: CASSLTGTVNQPQHF. The rearrangement joins TRBV19 to TRBJ1-5; TRBD1 matches 7 bases. Per the germline V gene, CDR1 is LNHDA and CDR2 is SQIVND (reference sequence). This CDR3 spans 15 amino acids. V lost 5 bases and J lost 3; bases outside the gene matches: 7.

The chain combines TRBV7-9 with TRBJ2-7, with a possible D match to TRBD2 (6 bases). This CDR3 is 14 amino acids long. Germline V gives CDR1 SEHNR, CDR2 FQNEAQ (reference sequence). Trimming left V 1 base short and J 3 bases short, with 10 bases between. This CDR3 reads CASSLERGDYEQYF. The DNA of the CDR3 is TGTGCCAGCAGCTTAGAACGCGGGGACTACGAGCAGTACTTC.

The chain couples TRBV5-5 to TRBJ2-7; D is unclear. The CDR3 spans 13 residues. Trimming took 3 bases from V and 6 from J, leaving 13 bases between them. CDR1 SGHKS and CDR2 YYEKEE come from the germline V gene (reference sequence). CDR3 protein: CASSSQASGEQYF. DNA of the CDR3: TGTGCCAGCAGCTCCCAAGCGTCCGGCGAGCAGTACTTC.

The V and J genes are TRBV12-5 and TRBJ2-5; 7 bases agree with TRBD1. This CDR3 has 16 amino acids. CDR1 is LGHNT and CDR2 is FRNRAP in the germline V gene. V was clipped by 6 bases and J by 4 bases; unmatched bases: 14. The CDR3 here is CASGKHTGDGGETQYF. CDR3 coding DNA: TGTGCTAGTGGCAAACACACAGGGGATGGGGGAGAGACCCAGTACTTC.

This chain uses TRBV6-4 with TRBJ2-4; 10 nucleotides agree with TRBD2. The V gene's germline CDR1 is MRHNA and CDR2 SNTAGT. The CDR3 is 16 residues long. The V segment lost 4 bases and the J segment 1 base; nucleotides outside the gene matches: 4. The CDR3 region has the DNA TGTGCCAGCAGTGTCCTTAGCGGGAGGGCCAAAAACATTCAGTACTTC. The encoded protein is CASSVLSGRAKNIQYF.

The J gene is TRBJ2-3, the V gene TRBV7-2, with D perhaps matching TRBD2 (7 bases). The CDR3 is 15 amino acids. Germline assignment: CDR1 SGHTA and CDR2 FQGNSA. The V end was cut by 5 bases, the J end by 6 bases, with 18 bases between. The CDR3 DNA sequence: TGTGCCAGCAGCCCCCAGGGGCTAGCGGTCGATACGCAGTATTTT. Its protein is CASSPQGLAVDTQYF.

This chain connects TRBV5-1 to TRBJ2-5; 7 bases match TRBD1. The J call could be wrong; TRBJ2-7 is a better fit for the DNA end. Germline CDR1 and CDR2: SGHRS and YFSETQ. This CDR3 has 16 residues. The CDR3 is CASSLALGQYHYEQYF. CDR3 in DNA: TGCGCCAGCAGCTTGGCCCTGGGACAGTATCACTACGAGCAGTACTTC.

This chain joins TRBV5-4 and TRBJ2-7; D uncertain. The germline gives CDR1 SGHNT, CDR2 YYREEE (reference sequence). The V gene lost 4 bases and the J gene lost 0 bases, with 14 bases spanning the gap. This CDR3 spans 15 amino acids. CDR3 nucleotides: TGTGCCAGCAGCCAAGACCCGGGTTTCTCCTACGAGCAGTACTTC. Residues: CASSQDPGFSYEQYF.

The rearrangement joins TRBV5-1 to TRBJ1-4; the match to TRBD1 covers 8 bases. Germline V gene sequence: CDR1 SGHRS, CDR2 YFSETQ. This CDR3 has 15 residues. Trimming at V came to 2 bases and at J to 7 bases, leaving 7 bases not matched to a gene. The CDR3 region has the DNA TGCGCCAGCAGCTTAGAACAGGGGGGAATTGAAAAACTGTTTTTT. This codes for CASSLEQGGIEKLFF.

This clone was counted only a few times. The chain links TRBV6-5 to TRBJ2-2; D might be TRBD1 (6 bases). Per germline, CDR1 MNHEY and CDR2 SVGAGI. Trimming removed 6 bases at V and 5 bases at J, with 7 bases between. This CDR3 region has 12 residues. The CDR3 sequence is CASSTGTGELFF. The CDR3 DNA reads TGTGCCAGCAGCACAGGGACCGGGGAGCTGTTTTTT.